The 26 T cell receptor beta chains listed next were all sequenced from one sample in a study of blood T cell repertoires in COVID-19. Data came from immunoSEQ multiplex PCR; TCRdb stores just in-frame clones and leaves some out. The sample includes about 220,000 clones, 70% to 90% of them seen just once. Sequencing input: peripheral blood. The receptor source for this set is a woman between 45 and 60 years old with COVID-19, enrolled during active disease.

This clone has only a few counts. This sequence joins TRBV21-1 and TRBJ1-6. TRBV21-1 is a listed pseudogene. CDR3 length equals 16 residues. As DNA, the CDR3 is TGTGCCAGCAGCAAGGGAGGGTTCTGGGTCGATTCACCCCTCCACTTT. Translating it yields CASSKGGFWVDSPLHF.

The rearrangement joins TRBV28 to TRBJ1-2, with TRBD1 identical over 7 bases. Germline loops: CDR1 MDHEN, CDR2 SYDVKM. V shed 3 bases and J 8 bases; nucleotides not matched to a gene: 9. The CDR3 length is 14 residues. CDR3 bases: TGTGCCAGCAGTTTTCCCGGGACAGTTATGGGCTACACCTTC. It yields the protein CASSFPGTVMGYTF.

This clone was seen repeatedly, ten times or more. The chain uses TRBV20-1 and TRBJ2-1; weak D call: TRBD2 (5 bases). V was pared by 3 bases and J by 0 bases, with 12 bases between. The germline gives CDR1 DFQATT, CDR2 SNEGSKA (reference sequence). The CDR3 sequence is 15 residues long. The CDR3 region is CSASPPGISYNEQFF. CDR3 coding DNA: TGCAGTGCTAGTCCCCCGGGGATCTCCTACAATGAGCAGTTCTTC.

A few counts support this clone. The chain combines TRBV5-1 with TRBJ2-2; 8 positions agree with TRBD1. The trim removed 5 bases at V and 5 bases at J, leaving 11 bases unmatched. This CDR3 is 16 amino acids long. Germline CDR1 and CDR2: SGHRS and YFSETQ. The CDR3 DNA is TGCGCCAGCAGATTCGGACAGGGAAGAGGGACCGGGGAGCTGTTTTTT. Protein sequence: CASRFGQGRGTGELFF.

The chain couples TRBV19 to TRBJ1-5; D remains unclear. The germline V and J ends were trimmed by 3 bases and 0 bases, with 15 bases remaining between them. The CDR3 loop spans 17 amino acids. The germline V gene encodes CDR1 LNHDA and CDR2 SQIVND (reference sequence). The CDR3 loop is CASSISRSRYSNQPQHF. Written as DNA, the CDR3 is TGTGCCAGTAGTATTTCGAGGTCTAGATATAGCAATCAGCCCCAGCATTTT.

The rearrangement joins TRBV2 to TRBJ2-7; 7 bases map to TRBD2. Trimming cost V 2 bases and J 3 bases; bases outside gene matches: 7. The CDR3 totals 15 residues. The germline CDR1 and CDR2 sequences are SNHLY and FYNNEI. The CDR3 region is CASSETSDLFYEQYV. The CDR3 DNA is TGTGCCAGCAGTGAAACTAGCGACCTCTTCTACGAGCAGTACGTC.

The chain has TRBV6-6 and TRBJ2-5; D perhaps matches TRBD2 (6 bases). This CDR3 is 13 amino acids long. CDR1 and CDR2 (germline): MNHNY, SVGAGI (reference sequence). V was shortened by 8 bases and J by 1 base, with 11 bases between the two germline ends. This chain's CDR3 is CASARGLQETQYF. CDR3 nucleotide sequence: TGTGCCAGCGCGCGGGGCCTCCAAGAGACCCAGTACTTC.

V gene TRBV19 combines with J gene TRBJ2-7; D not certain. V dropped 5 bases and J dropped 3 bases, with 14 bases sitting between them. This CDR3 has 14 amino acids. CDR1 is LNHDA and CDR2 is SQIVND in the germline V gene (reference sequence). The CDR3 sequence is CASSVAPADYEQYF. Written as DNA, the CDR3 is TGTGCCAGTAGTGTGGCCCCGGCGGACTACGAGCAGTACTTC.

The chain couples TRBV4-1 to TRBJ2-1, with a weak D call TRBD2 (6 bases). V was cut by 1 base and J by 8 bases, with 21 bases left in between. The germline V gene encodes CDR1 MGHRA and CDR2 YSYEKL. This CDR3 is built from 17 residues. The CDR3: CASSQVDMGLIFDEQFF. CDR3 nucleotide sequence: TGCGCCAGCAGCCAAGTCGACATGGGACTTATTTTCGATGAGCAGTTCTTC.

The CDR3 is CATDRGLGGYTF. The CDR3 DNA sequence: TGTGCCACCGACAGGGGGCTGGGGGGCTACACCTTC. The V gene is TRBV10-3, the J gene TRBJ1-2, with TRBD1 matching 10 bases. Germline V gives CDR1 ENHRY, CDR2 SYGVKD. This CDR3 spans 12 amino acids. V dropped 10 bases and J dropped 8; count of bases not matched to a gene: 7.

V usage is TRBV11-3 and J usage is TRBJ2-1; unclear D gene. CDR3 length: 16 residues. The germline gives CDR1 SGHNT, CDR2 YENEEA. V was cut by 5 bases and J by 3 bases, with 17 bases left in between. CDR3 sequence (DNA): TGTGCCAGCAGCCCGTTGTGGCAGGATAACTACAATGAGCAGTTCTTC. Residues: CASSPLWQDNYNEQFF.

The rearrangement joins TRBV5-4 to TRBJ2-3; D unresolved. The CDR3 is made up of 15 amino acids. The germline V and J ends were trimmed by 2 bases and 3 bases, with 13 bases remaining between them. Germline V gene lookup returns CDR1 SGHNT and CDR2 YYREEE (reference sequence). The CDR3 DNA reads as TGTGCCAGCAGCTTTTTGCCAGAATCGACAGATACGCAGTATTTT. Translated: CASSFLPESTDTQYF.

The chain carries TRBV30 and TRBJ2-2; a possible D gene is TRBD1 (6 bases). V was trimmed by 3 bases and J by 7 bases, leaving 12 bases between them. This CDR3 is 13 amino acids long. Looked up from germline, CDR1 is GTSNPN and CDR2 is SVGIG (reference sequence). CDR3 in amino acids: CAWRRQGLGELFF. CDR3 nucleotide sequence: TGTGCCTGGAGGCGGCAGGGGCTCGGGGAGCTGTTTTTT.

This clone was found once. The chain couples TRBV5-1 to TRBJ1-6, with D uncertain. The germline V gene has CDR1 SGHRS and CDR2 YFSETQ. This CDR3 has 14 residues. V lost 1 base, J lost 7 bases, and 9 bases lay in between. The CDR3 spells CASSLTGVNSPLHF. CDR3 nucleotides: TGCGCCAGCAGCTTGACGGGAGTCAATTCACCCCTCCACTTT.

This sequence joins TRBV12-5 and TRBJ2-2, with D possibly being TRBD1 (6 bases). CDR3 length: 16 residues. Trimming left V 5 bases short and J 5 bases short, with 18 bases between. CDR1 is LGHNT, CDR2 FRNRAP, per germline. Here the CDR3 reads CASGPRQDLRTGELFF. The CDR3 DNA reads TGTGCTAGTGGTCCCAGACAGGACTTACGAACCGGGGAGCTGTTTTTT.

This clone was found a few times. CDR3 region: CASSWGTDGGPQHF. The CDR3 nucleotides read TGCGCCAGCAGCTGGGGGACCGACGGGGGGCCCCAGCATTTT. V usage is TRBV5-1 and J usage is TRBJ1-5, with a tentative D call TRBD1 (5 bases). The V end lost 3 bases, the J end lost 9 bases, and 16 bases lay between the germline ends. Per germline, CDR1 SGHRS and CDR2 YFSETQ. The CDR3 contains 14 residues. Looking up the rest from reference TRBV5-1 and TRBJ1-5 gives the full variable domain: KAGVTQTPRYLIKTRGQQVTLSCSPISGHRSVSWYQQTPGQGLQFLFEYFSETQRNKGNFPGRFSGRQFSNSRSEMNVSTLELGDSALYLCASSWGTDGGPQHFGDGTRLSIL.

Only one count was recorded for this clone. This chain uses TRBV6-7 with TRBJ2-3; 10 bases are shared with TRBD2. Being an ORF, TRBV6-7 has a function that is uncertain. J gave up 3 bases and V 0 bases, and 9 bases lay outside the gene matches. The CDR3 is made up of 18 amino acids. This chain's CDR3 is CASSYSLFSGGVTDTQYF. The CDR3 DNA reads TGTGCCAGCAGTTACTCTCTGTTCAGCGGGGGGGTAACAGATACGCAGTATTTT.

This chain uses TRBV10-1 with TRBJ2-1; possibly TRBD1 for D (7 bases). Germline CDR1 is WNHNN and CDR2 is SYGVQD (reference sequence). The CDR3 sequence is 17 residues long. V was trimmed by 0 bases and J by 7 bases, leaving 19 bases between them. The CDR3 sequence is CASSESTGRASGNEQFF. The DNA of the CDR3 is TGCGCCAGCAGTGAGTCGACAGGGAGAGCCAGCGGGAATGAGCAGTTCTTC.

This chain links TRBV5-1 with TRBJ1-1, with TRBD1 identical over 7 bases. The V segment lost 3 bases and the J segment 5 bases; nucleotides outside the gene matches: 16. The CDR3 totals 17 residues. Germline V CDR1 and CDR2: SGHRS, YFSETQ. The CDR3 DNA reads as TGCGCCAGCAGCTCACCCCTACAGGGGTCGGTAAGGACTGAAGCTTTCTTT. It specifies CASSSPLQGSVRTEAFF.

This clone was recorded a few times. The rearrangement links TRBV7-9 to TRBJ1-2; 10 bases align to TRBD1. J was trimmed by 6 bases and V by 5 bases; bases with no gene match: 9. Germline V gene sequence: CDR1 SEHNR, CDR2 FQNEAQ (reference sequence). This CDR3 region has 15 residues. This chain's CDR3 is CASSKSDRGQHGYTF. The DNA of the CDR3 is TGTGCCAGCAGCAAGTCCGACAGGGGGCAACATGGCTACACCTTC.

The chain combines TRBV7-6 with TRBJ2-2; possible D gene TRBD2, 6 bases. V lost 1 base, J lost 2 bases, and 14 bases lay in between. This CDR3 region has 17 residues. Germline-derived CDR1 and CDR2 are SGHVS and FNYEAQ. The CDR3 sequence is CASSLGFGGTNTGELFF. The CDR3, as DNA: TGTGCCAGCAGCTTAGGTTTCGGGGGAACCAACACCGGGGAGCTGTTTTTT.

The V call is TRBV6-2 or TRBV6-3, the J call TRBJ1-2; 7 positions match TRBD1. This CDR3 is built from 14 residues. From germline, CDR1 is MNHEY and CDR2 SVGEGT. Trimming at V came to 6 bases and at J to 8 bases, leaving 12 bases not matched to a gene. For the CDR3, the DNA is TGTGCCAGCAGGTACAGGGGATGGGTCGACGGCTACACCTTC. Translating it yields CASRYRGWVDGYTF.

V gene TRBV4-3 combines with J gene TRBJ1-1; D ambiguous. The germline V and J ends were trimmed by 0 bases and 3 bases, with 5 bases remaining between them. Germline V gene lookup returns CDR1 LGHNA and CDR2 YSLEER. The CDR3 covers 13 residues. The CDR3 coding sequence is TGCGCCAGCAGCCAAGAACTCTACACTGAAGCTTTCTTT. Protein sequence: CASSQELYTEAFF.

V and J are TRBV28 and TRBJ2-3, with 10 positions matching TRBD2. V lost 8 bases to trimming and J lost 4 bases; unmatched junction nucleotides: 6. The CDR3 consists of 14 residues. Germline V gene data show CDR1 as MDHEN and CDR2 as SYDVKM. In DNA form, the CDR3 reads TGTGCCAGCGGAGAGCGGGGGGGAGCAGATACGCAGTATTTT. Encoded protein: CASGERGGADTQYF.

The count of this clone is one. The rearrangement links TRBV2 to TRBJ1-5; 7 bases are shared with TRBD1. This CDR3 region has 14 residues. V trimming: 3 bases; J trimming: 2 bases; junction bases outside the gene matches: 1. The germline gives CDR1 SNHLY, CDR2 FYNNEI. The CDR3 coding sequence is TGTGCCAGCAGTGATGGGACAGGCAATCAGCCCCAGCATTTT. Translation: CASSDGTGNQPQHF.

V and J are TRBV19 and TRBJ2-1, with 9 nucleotides matching TRBD2. The V segment lost 5 bases and the J segment 7 bases; nucleotides outside the gene matches: 15. Germline loops: CDR1 LNHDA, CDR2 SQIVND (reference sequence). CDR3 size: 17 residues. The CDR3 DNA is TGTGCCAGTAGTTACTGGGGTCGCGGGGGGGCGAATAATGAGCAGTTCTTC. Protein sequence: CASSYWGRGGANNEQFF.